The 18 T cell receptor beta chains reported below all come from one sample, sequenced in a study of response to subunit inactivated influenza vaccine. TCRdb reprocessed the RT-PCR reads via MiXCR and lists one record per CDR3 protein. The sample holds hundreds of thousands of distinct CDR3 sequences, under 20% seen once. Source: PBMCs from blood, taken approximately 5 days after vaccination. The receptors were gathered from a man in his fifties who received an inactivated influenza vaccine.

The chain couples TRBV6-2 or TRBV6-3 to TRBJ2-1, with D possibly matching TRBD1 (8 bases). The CDR3 totals 19 residues. The ends were cut back, 4 bases at V and 1 base at J, with 23 bases in the middle. Per the germline V gene, CDR1 is MNHEY and CDR2 is SVGEGT. The CDR3 loop is CASSSGRDRPTHSYNEQFF. Here the CDR3 DNA reads TGTGCCAGCAGTTCAGGGAGGGACAGGCCAACCCATTCCTACAATGAGCAGTTCTTC.

Ten or more counts support this clonotype. This chain links TRBV9 with TRBJ1-2; maybe TRBD1 (5 bases). Germline lookup yields CDR1 SGDLS and CDR2 YYNGEE. V was shortened by 3 bases and J by 4 bases, with 7 bases between the two germline ends. The CDR3 runs 12 residues. The CDR3: CASSAGGYGYTF. In DNA form, the CDR3 reads TGTGCCAGCAGCGCCGGGGGCTATGGCTACACCTTC. The complete variable domain, with remaining parts taken from reference TRBV9 and TRBJ1-2, reads DSGVTQTPKHLITATGQRVTLRCSPRSGDLSVYWYQQSLDQGLQFLIQYYNGEERAKGNILERFSAQQFPDLHSELNLSSLELGDSALYFCASSAGGYGYTFGSGTRLTVV.

This chain uses TRBV28 with TRBJ1-1; D ambiguous. V lost 5 bases, J lost 4 bases, and 20 bases lay in between. Germline V gene data show CDR1 as MDHEN and CDR2 as SYDVKM. This CDR3 region has 16 residues. CDR3 amino acids: CASSLQSGLRGTEAFF. For the CDR3, the DNA is TGTGCCAGCAGTCTCCAATCCGGATTGCGGGGCACTGAAGCTTTCTTT.

As DNA, the CDR3 is TGTGCCAGCAGCTGGACAGGGGATACTAATGAAAAACTGTTTTTT. Its protein is CASSWTGDTNEKLFF. The chain is built from TRBV5-6 and TRBJ1-4, with TRBD1 identical over 9 bases. In germline, CDR1 is SGHDT, CDR2 YYEEEE. This CDR3 spans 15 amino acids. V was pared by 3 bases and J by 2 bases, with 2 bases of the junction left unmatched.

V usage is TRBV4-3 and J usage is TRBJ2-5; 8 nucleotides line up with TRBD2. Per the germline V gene, CDR1 is LGHNA and CDR2 is YSLEER. The CDR3 contains 16 residues. V lost 0 bases and J lost 4; bases outside the gene matches: 7. The CDR3 is CASSQDSAREGETQYF. The CDR3 DNA reads as TGCGCCAGCAGCCAAGATTCTGCTCGGGAGGGAGAGACCCAGTACTTC.

The chain combines TRBV20-1 with TRBJ1-2; D is undetermined. The V end was cut by 6 bases, the J end by 2 bases, with 19 bases between. Germline CDR1 DFQATT, CDR2 SNEGSKA (reference sequence). CDR3 length: 15 residues. The CDR3 sequence: CSAPSDGRTNYGYTF. The CDR3 DNA follows: TGCAGTGCCCCATCCGATGGGAGGACCAACTATGGCTACACCTTC.

V and J are TRBV5-1 and TRBJ1-1, with TRBD1 matching over 8 bases. The germline CDR1 and CDR2 sequences are SGHRS and YFSETQ. This CDR3 has 13 residues. Losses at the gene ends were 5 bases for V and 12 bases for J; bases not matched to a gene: 12. The CDR3 DNA is TGCGCCAGCAGTCTCTTGCAGGGGGCCGAAACTTTCTTT. This translates into CASSLLQGAETFF.

As concerns this clonotype: At one end the junction does not follow the germline gene, possibly because of a read error. The chain links TRBV27 to TRBJ2-1; tentative D call: TRBD2 (6 bases). Looked up from germline, CDR1 is MNHEY and CDR2 is SMNVEV (reference sequence). The CDR3 loop spans 15 amino acids. This CDR3 is CASRLSTGGYNEQFF. The CDR3 DNA reads TGTGCCAGCAGATTATCTACCGGGGGTTACAATGAGCAGTTCTTC.

The chain couples TRBV20-1 to TRBJ1-2, with TRBD1 identical over 7 bases. The germline V gene has CDR1 DFQATT and CDR2 SNEGSKA (reference sequence). After removal of 0 bases from V and 7 bases from J, the junction contained 8 bases not matched to a gene. The CDR3 loop spans 14 amino acids. DNA of the CDR3: TGCAGTGCTAGAGAGATTGACAGGGTATTTGGCTACACCTTC. Its translation: CSAREIDRVFGYTF.

This clonotype showed up just a few times. The chain has TRBV29-1 and TRBJ1-2; D perhaps matches TRBD1 (5 bases). V lost 6 bases and J lost 2, with 16 bases in between. CDR1 SQVTM and CDR2 ANQGSEA come from the germline V gene. This CDR3 comprises 14 residues. The CDR3 DNA reads TGCAGCGTACATAACCGGGACCTAAACTATGGCTACACCTTC. Its translation is CSVHNRDLNYGYTF.

The V gene is TRBV7-9, the J gene TRBJ1-6; D ambiguous. Germline lookup yields CDR1 SEHNR and CDR2 FQNEAQ (reference sequence). Deletions cut 2 bases from V and 7 bases from J, with 9 bases between. The CDR3 is made up of 14 amino acids. The DNA for the CDR3 is TGTGCCAGCAGCTTATTTAGCGAAAATTCACCCCTCCACTTT. Protein: CASSLFSENSPLHF. The variable domain in full, with the rest retrieved from reference TRBV7-9 and TRBJ1-6, is DTGVSQNPRHKITKRGQNVTFRCDPISEHNRLYWYRQTLGQGPEFLTYFQNEAQLEKSRLLSDRFSAERPKGSFSTLEIQRTEQGDSAMYLCASSLFSENSPLHFGNGTRLTVT.

V gene TRBV9 combines with J gene TRBJ2-7, with 10 bases that match TRBD2. CDR1 and CDR2 from the germline V gene are SGDLS and YYNGEE. V was clipped by 4 bases and J by 4 bases; unmatched bases: 8. This CDR3 has 15 residues. CDR3: CASSPGLADLYEQYF. The CDR3 DNA follows: TGTGCCAGCAGCCCAGGACTAGCGGACCTTTACGAGCAGTACTTC.

V usage is TRBV6-1 and J usage is TRBJ1-1; D unclear. Trimming shortened V by 2 bases and J by 5 bases, and 9 bases separated the two germline ends. CDR1 is MNHNS, CDR2 SASEGT, per germline. The CDR3 sequence is 13 residues long. The CDR3 DNA is TGTGCCAGCAGTGAACAAGTAGTTACTGAAGCTTTCTTT. Translation: CASSEQVVTEAFF.

The rearrangement uses TRBV7-9 and TRBJ1-6; D gene ambiguous. CDR1 and CDR2 (germline): SEHNR, FQNEAQ (reference sequence). The CDR3 runs 15 residues. Deletions cut 1 base from V and 2 bases from J, with 6 bases between. For the CDR3, the DNA is TGTGCCAGCAGCTTAGGGGATGCCTATAATTCACCCCTCCACTTT. Amino acids: CASSLGDAYNSPLHF.

The chain links TRBV11-2 to TRBJ1-2, with D possibly being TRBD1 (6 bases). Looked up from germline, CDR1 is SGHAT and CDR2 is FQNNGV. CDR3 length equals 14 residues. The V and J ends lost 5 bases and 7 bases respectively, with 17 bases between them. The CDR3 nucleotides are TGTGCCAGCAGCGCGTCCAGGGGAAGAGGTGGCTACACCTTC. This sequence encodes CASSASRGRGGYTF.

The rearrangement joins TRBV2 to TRBJ2-3; possibly TRBD1 for D (6 bases). CDR1 and CDR2 (germline): SNHLY, FYNNEI. Trimming took off 9 bases at V and 4 bases at J, with 14 bases between the two ends. The CDR3 sequence is 13 residues long. The CDR3 here is CARLGPGADTQYF. The CDR3 DNA follows: TGTGCCAGACTCGGACCAGGGGCAGATACGCAGTATTTT.

This clonotype was counted ten times or more. The chain has TRBV27 and TRBJ2-1; 9 bases match TRBD2. V lost 4 bases and J lost 4; bases outside the gene matches: 2. The CDR3 is 14 amino acids. Germline V gene sequence: CDR1 MNHEY, CDR2 SMNVEV (reference sequence). The DNA of the CDR3 is TGTGCCAGCAGTTCGGCGGGAGGGTACAATGAGCAGTTCTTC. The encoded protein is CASSSAGGYNEQFF.

A few counts support this clonotype. The chain employs TRBV7-9 and TRBJ2-3; 8 nucleotides line up with TRBD2. This CDR3 contains 16 residues. The germline gives CDR1 SEHNR, CDR2 FQNEAQ (reference sequence). V was pared by 1 base and J by 5 bases, with 8 bases of the junction left unmatched. In DNA, the CDR3 is TGTGCCAGCAGCTTAGGGCAAGCGGGGGTGGGAGATACGCAGTATTTT. It codes for CASSLGQAGVGDTQYF.